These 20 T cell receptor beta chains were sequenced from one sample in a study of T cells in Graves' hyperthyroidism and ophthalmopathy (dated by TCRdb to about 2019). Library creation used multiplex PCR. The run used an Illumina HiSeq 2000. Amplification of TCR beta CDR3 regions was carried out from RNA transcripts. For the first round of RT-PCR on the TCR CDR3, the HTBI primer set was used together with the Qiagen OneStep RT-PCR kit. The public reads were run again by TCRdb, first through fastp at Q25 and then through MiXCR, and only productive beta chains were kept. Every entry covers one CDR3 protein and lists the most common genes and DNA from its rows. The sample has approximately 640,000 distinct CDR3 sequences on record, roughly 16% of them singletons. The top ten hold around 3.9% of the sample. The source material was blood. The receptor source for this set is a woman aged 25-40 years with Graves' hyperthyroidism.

CDR3 coding DNA: TGCGCCAGCAGCCAAGCAGGACTAGCGTACAATGAGCAGTTCTTC. This sequence encodes CASSQAGLAYNEQFF. The rearrangement links TRBV4-3 to TRBJ2-1; TRBD2 aligns across 9 bases. CDR1 and CDR2 (germline): LGHNA, YSLEER. The junction had 2 bases not matched to a gene; V was cut back by 1 base and J by 4 bases. CDR3 length: 15 amino acids.

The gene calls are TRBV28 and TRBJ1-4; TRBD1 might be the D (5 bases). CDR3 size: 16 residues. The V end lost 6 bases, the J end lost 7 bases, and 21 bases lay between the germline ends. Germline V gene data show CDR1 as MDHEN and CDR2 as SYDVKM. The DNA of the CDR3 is TGTGCCAGCAGGATAGGGACGAGAGGGTTAGGTGAAAAACTGTTTTTT. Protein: CASRIGTRGLGEKLFF.

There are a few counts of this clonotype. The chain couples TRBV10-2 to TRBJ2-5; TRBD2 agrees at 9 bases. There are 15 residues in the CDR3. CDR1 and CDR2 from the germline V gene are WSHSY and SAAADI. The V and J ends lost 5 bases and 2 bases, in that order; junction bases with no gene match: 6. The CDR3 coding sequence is TGCGCCAGCAGTTCTACTAGCGGGCTTCAAGAGACCCAGTACTTC. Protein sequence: CASSSTSGLQETQYF.

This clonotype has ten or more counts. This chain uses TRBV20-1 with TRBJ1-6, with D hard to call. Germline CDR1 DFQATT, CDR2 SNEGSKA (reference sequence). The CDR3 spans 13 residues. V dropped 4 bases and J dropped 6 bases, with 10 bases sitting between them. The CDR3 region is CSATDRPNSPLHF. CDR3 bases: TGCAGTGCTACCGATCGTCCTAATTCACCCCTCCACTTT.

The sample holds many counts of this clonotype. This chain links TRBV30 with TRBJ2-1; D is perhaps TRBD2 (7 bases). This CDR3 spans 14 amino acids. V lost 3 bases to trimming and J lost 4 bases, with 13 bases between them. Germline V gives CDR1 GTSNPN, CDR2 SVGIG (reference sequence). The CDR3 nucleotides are TGTGCCTGGAGCGGGGGGCAGGGGTACAATGAGCAGTTCTTC. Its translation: CAWSGGQGYNEQFF.

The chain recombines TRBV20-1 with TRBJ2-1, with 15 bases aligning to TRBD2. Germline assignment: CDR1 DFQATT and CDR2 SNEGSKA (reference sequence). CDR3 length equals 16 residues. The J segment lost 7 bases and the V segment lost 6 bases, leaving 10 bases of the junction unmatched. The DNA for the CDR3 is TGCAGTGCCTACGACCCTGGACTAGCGGGAGGGAATGAGCAGTTCTTC. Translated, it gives CSAYDPGLAGGNEQFF.

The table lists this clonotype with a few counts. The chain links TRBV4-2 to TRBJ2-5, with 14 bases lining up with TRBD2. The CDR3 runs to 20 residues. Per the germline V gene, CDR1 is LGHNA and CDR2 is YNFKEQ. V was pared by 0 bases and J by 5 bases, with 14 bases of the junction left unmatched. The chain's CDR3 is CASSQESVGLAGGFGETQYF. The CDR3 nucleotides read TGTGCCAGCAGCCAAGAATCCGTAGGACTAGCGGGAGGCTTTGGGGAGACCCAGTACTTC.

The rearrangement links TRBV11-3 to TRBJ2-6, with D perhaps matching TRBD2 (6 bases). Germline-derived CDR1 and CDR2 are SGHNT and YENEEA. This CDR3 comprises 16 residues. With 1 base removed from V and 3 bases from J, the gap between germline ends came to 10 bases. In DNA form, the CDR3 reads TGTGCCAGCAGCTTAGTGGGGGGTTTTGGGGCCAACGTCCTGACTTTC. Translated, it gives CASSLVGGFGANVLTF.

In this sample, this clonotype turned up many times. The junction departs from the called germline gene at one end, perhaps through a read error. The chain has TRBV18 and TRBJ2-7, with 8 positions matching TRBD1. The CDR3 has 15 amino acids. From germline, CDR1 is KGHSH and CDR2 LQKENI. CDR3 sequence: CASLPGQGEIYEQYF. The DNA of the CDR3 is TGTGCCAGCTTACCAGGACAGGGTGAAATCTACGAGCAGTACTTC.

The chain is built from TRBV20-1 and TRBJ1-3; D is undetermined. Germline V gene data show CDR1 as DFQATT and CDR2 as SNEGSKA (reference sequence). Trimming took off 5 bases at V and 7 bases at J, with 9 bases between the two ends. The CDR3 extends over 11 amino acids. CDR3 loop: CSAPNMNTIYF. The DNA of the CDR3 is TGCAGTGCTCCCAACATGAACACCATATATTTT.

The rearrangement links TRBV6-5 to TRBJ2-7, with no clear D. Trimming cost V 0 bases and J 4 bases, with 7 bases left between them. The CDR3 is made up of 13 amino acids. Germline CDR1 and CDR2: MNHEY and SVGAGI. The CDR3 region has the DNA TGTGCCAGCAGTTACTCTCCTGAGTACGAGCAGTACTTC. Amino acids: CASSYSPEYEQYF.

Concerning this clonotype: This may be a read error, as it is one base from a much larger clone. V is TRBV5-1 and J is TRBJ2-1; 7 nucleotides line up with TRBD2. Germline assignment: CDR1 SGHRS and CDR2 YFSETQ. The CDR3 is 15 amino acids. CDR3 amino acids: CASNLVGTTYNEQFF. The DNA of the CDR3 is TGCGCCAGCAACTTGGTCGGGACTACATACAATGAGCAGTTCTTC.

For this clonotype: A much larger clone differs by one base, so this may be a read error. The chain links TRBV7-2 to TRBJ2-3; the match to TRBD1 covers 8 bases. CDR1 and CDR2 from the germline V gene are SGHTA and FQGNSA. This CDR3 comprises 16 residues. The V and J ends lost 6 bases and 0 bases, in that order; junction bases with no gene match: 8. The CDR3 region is CASSKPGGPSTDTQYF. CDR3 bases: TGTGCCAGCAGTAAACCAGGGGGCCCTAGCACAGATACGCAGTATTTT.

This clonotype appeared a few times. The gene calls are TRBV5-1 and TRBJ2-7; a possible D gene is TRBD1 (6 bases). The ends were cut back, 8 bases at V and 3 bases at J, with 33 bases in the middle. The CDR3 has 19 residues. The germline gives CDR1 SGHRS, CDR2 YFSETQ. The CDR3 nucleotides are TGCGCCAGTAGTAAACAACCCACGGTCACAGGGAATATGGTCTACGAGCAGTACTTC. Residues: CASSKQPTVTGNMVYEQYF. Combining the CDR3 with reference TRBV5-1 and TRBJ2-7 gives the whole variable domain KAGVTQTPRYLIKTRGQQVTLSCSPISGHRSVSWYQQTPGQGLQFLFEYFSETQRNKGNFPGRFSGRQFSNSRSEMNVSTLELGDSALYLCASSKQPTVTGNMVYEQYFGPGTRLTVT.

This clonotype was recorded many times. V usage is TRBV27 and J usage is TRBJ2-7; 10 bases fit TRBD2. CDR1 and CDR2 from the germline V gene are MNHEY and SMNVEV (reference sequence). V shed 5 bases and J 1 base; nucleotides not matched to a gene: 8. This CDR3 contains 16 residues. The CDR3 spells CASSTRTSGASYEQYF. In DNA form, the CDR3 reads TGTGCCAGCAGTACCCGAACTAGCGGGGCTTCCTACGAGCAGTACTTC.

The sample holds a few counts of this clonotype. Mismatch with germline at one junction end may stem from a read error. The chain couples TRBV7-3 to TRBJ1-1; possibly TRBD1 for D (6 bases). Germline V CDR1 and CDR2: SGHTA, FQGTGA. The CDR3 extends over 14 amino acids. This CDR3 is CAGSSGTTNTEAFF. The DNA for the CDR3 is TGTGCCGGCAGCTCCGGGACAACGAACACTGAAGCTTTCTTT.

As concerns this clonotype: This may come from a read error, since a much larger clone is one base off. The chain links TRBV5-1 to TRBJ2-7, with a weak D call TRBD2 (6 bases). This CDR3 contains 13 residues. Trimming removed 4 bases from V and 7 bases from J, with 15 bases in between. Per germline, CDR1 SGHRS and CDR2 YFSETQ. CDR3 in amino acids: CASSPRRENEQYF. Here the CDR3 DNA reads TGCGCCAGCAGCCCGAGGAGGGAGAATGAGCAGTACTTC.

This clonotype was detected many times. CDR3 in DNA: TGTGCCAGCAGTCCAACCTCAAATAGCGGGAGGGCCTACAATGAGCAGTTCTTC. Translating gives CASSPTSNSGRAYNEQFF. The rearrangement joins TRBV7-9 to TRBJ2-1, with TRBD2 matching 11 bases. The V segment lost 6 bases and the J segment 2 bases; nucleotides outside the gene matches: 12. This CDR3 is 18 amino acids long. Per the germline V gene, CDR1 is SEHNR and CDR2 is FQNEAQ (reference sequence). Full variable domain (rest looked up from reference TRBV7-9 and TRBJ2-1): DTGVSQNPRHKITKRGQNVTFRCDPISEHNRLYWYRQTLGQGPEFLTYFQNEAQLEKSRLLSDRFSAERPKGSFSTLEIQRTEQGDSAMYLCASSPTSNSGRAYNEQFFGPGTRLTVL.

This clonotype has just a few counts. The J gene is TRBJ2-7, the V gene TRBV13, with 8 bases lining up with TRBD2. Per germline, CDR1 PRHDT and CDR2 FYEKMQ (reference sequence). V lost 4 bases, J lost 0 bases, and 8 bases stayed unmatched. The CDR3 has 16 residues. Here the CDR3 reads CASSSLGGGHSYEQYF. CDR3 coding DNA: TGTGCCAGCAGCTCCCTCGGGGGGGGACACTCCTACGAGCAGTACTTC.

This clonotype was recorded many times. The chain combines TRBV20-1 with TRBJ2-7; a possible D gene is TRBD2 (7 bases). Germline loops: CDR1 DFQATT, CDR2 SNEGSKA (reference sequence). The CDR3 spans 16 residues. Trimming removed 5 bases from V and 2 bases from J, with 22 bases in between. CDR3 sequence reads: CSAGGQGGVLTYEQYF. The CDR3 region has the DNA TGCAGTGCTGGTGGGCAAGGGGGGGTTTTGACCTACGAGCAGTACTTC.